This TCR beta chain was retrieved from a study of blood T cells in healthy people across ages. Findings and limits, study-wide: Strong correlation was found linking TCR beta diversity to naive T cell percentage.

The CDR3 is 15 amino acids. Germline loops: CDR1 LNHNV, CDR2 YYDKDF (reference sequence). Note on this clonotype: The antigen is not known.

Together with a sample-barcoded 5' primer, a J-beta primer mix was included in a second PCR lasting about 7 to 11 cycles. TCRdb re-called the 5' RACE reads with MiXCR, one entry per CDR3 protein. There are 870,000 or so distinct CDR3 sequences in the sample; 29% occur only once, and roughly 17% lies in the top ten. The clonotype originates from a woman older than 75 in good health. The V call is TRBV15, the J call TRBJ2-4; 9 nucleotides agree with TRBD1. The J call may be faulty, since TRBJ2-7 better matches the DNA end. The sequencing sample was made of blood. The CDR3 is CATSRDADRGNEQYF. CDR3 in DNA: TGTGCCACCAGCAGAGATGCGGACAGGGGTAACGAGCAGTACTTC.